The 20 T cell receptor beta chains listed next were all sequenced from one sample in a study of read filtering for tumor transcriptome and immune sequencing. Molecular barcoded adaptors covering alpha/delta and beta/gamma chains were used on about 390 ng RNA. TCRdb re-derived calls from the reads in MiXCR, one entry per CDR3 protein. The sample includes about 14,000 distinct CDR3 sequences, about a fifth of them seen just once. The sequencing input was a population of CD138-negative cells sorted from bone marrow. The receptors come from a donor aged 40 or older with multiple myeloma.

This clonotype was counted between two and nine times. One end of the junction is discordant with germline, which a read error may explain. The chain carries TRBV6-4 and TRBJ2-2, with D hard to call. Germline V lookup: CDR1 MRHNA, CDR2 SNTAGT. There are 14 residues in the CDR3. CDR3 loop: CASSPRLNNGELFF. The CDR3, as DNA: TGTGCCAGCAGTCCTCGTCTTAACAACGGGGAGCTGTTTTTT.

This clonotype was counted a few times. The chain links TRBV20-1 to TRBJ2-1; unclear D gene. V was cut by 1 base and J by 2 bases, with 6 bases left in between. The CDR3 totals 13 residues. The V gene's germline CDR1 is DFQATT and CDR2 SNEGSKA (reference sequence). DNA of the CDR3: TGCAGTGCTAGAGCGCCAACCTACAATGAGCAGTTCTTC. This codes for CSARAPTYNEQFF.

This clonotype was detected only a few times. The gene calls are TRBV7-2 and TRBJ2-7, with D perhaps given as TRBD1 or TRBD2 (5 bases each). Between the trimmed V and J ends, which lost 5 bases and 2 bases, there was a span of 10 bases. Germline V lookup: CDR1 SGHTA, CDR2 FQGNSA. This CDR3 is built from 13 residues. The CDR3 sequence: CASSPRGPYEQYF. The CDR3 nucleotides are TGTGCCAGCAGCCCAAGGGGACCCTACGAGCAGTACTTC.

Turning to this clonotype: A much larger clone lies a single base off, so this may be a read error. The V call is TRBV10-2, the J call TRBJ2-1; 11 positions match TRBD2. CDR1 is WSHSY and CDR2 is SAAADI in the germline V gene. CDR3 size: 15 residues. The CDR3 spells CASSDTGLAENEQSF. DNA of the CDR3: TGCGCCAGCAGTGACACGGGACTAGCGGAAAATGAGCAGTCCTTC.

This chain uses TRBV21-1 with TRBJ2-2; TRBD2, the table's D call, lacks a check against the DNA. TRBV21-1 is noted as a pseudogene. This CDR3 has 18 amino acids. This CDR3 is CASSKALAGLVRAGELFF. CDR3 DNA sequence: TGTGCCAGCAGCAAAGCGCTTGCTGGACTAGTGAGGGCCGGGGAGCTGTTTTTT.

The sample holds many counts of this clonotype. The V and J genes are TRBV10-2 and TRBJ2-5; 7 bases are shared with TRBD2. The V gene end was trimmed by 6 bases and the J gene end by 3 bases; junction bases not matched to a gene: 4. Germline V gene lookup returns CDR1 WSHSY and CDR2 SAAADI. CDR3 length: 13 amino acids. This CDR3 is CASRGLAEETQYF. In DNA form, the CDR3 reads TGCGCCAGCAGAGGGCTAGCGGAAGAGACCCAGTACTTC.

The DNA of the CDR3 is TGTGCCAGCAGTTGGGTAGCGGGAGGGAATGAGCAGTTCTTC. Its protein is CASSWVAGGNEQFF. The V gene is TRBV6-2 or TRBV6-3, the J gene TRBJ2-1; 11 positions agree with TRBD2. The CDR3 spans 14 residues. After removal of 4 bases from V and 7 bases from J, the junction contained 3 bases not matched to a gene. Germline values: CDR1 MNHEY, CDR2 SVGEGT.

The rearrangement links TRBV6-5 to TRBJ2-7; D possibly uses TRBD1 or TRBD2 (6 bases each). Germline V lookup: CDR1 MNHEY, CDR2 SVGAGI. The germline V and J ends were trimmed by 6 bases and 8 bases, with 17 bases remaining between them. The CDR3 has 13 residues. The DNA for the CDR3 is TGTGCCAGCAGCTACGATCCCGGGGGCCAGCAGTACTTC. Translating gives CASSYDPGGQQYF.

CDR3 DNA: TGTGCCAGTAGTATTCCCACCCCCCTCACCGGGGAGCTGTTTTTT. Translation gives CASSIPTPLTGELFF. The chain couples TRBV19 to TRBJ2-2; D not resolved. The V end lost 3 bases, the J end lost 4 bases, and 12 bases lay between the germline ends. CDR3 length: 15 residues. Germline CDR1 and CDR2: LNHDA and SQIVND (reference sequence).

This clonotype turned up a few times. The chain uses TRBV5-1 and TRBJ2-2, with D unresolved. Deletions cut 9 bases from V and 1 base from J, with 13 bases between. Per germline, CDR1 SGHRS and CDR2 YFSETQ. This CDR3 contains 14 residues. As DNA, the CDR3 is TGCGCCACCCGACCCTTTCTGAACACCGGGGAGCTGTTTTTT. Its protein product is CATRPFLNTGELFF.

In its sample, this clonotype was seen a few times. The CDR3 sequence: CASSTGSLYGYTF. In DNA, the CDR3 is TGTGCCAGTAGTACGGGGAGCTTGTATGGCTACACCTTC. V gene TRBV19 combines with J gene TRBJ1-2; D remains ambiguous. This CDR3 spans 13 amino acids. Trimming removed 4 bases at V and 5 bases at J, with 11 bases between. Germline assignment: CDR1 LNHDA and CDR2 SQIVND (reference sequence).

This clonotype was detected a few times. A much larger clone sits a single nucleotide away, making a read error possible. J is TRBJ2-1 and V is TRBV18; TRBD2 is a possible D gene (5 bases). With 2 bases removed from V and 9 bases from J, the gap between germline ends came to 17 bases. Germline V lookup: CDR1 KGHSH, CDR2 LQKENI. CDR3 length: 15 residues. CDR3 nucleotides: TGTGCCAGCTCACCAAGTTCACCGCCTCGGGGTGAGCAGTTCTTC. It yields the protein CASSPSSPPRGEQFF.

This clonotype came up a few times. CDR3 amino acids: CSARGLGGETQYF. The CDR3 DNA reads TGCAGTGCTCGAGGACTAGGGGGGGAGACCCAGTACTTC. The J gene is TRBJ2-5, the V gene TRBV20-1; the D gene is possibly TRBD2 (7 bases). V was clipped by 5 bases and J by 5 bases, with 15 bases between them. The CDR3 is 13 residues long. Per the germline V gene, CDR1 is DFQATT and CDR2 is SNEGSKA (reference sequence).

This clonotype was counted many times. V is TRBV24-1 and J is TRBJ2-3; 7 bases are a match to TRBD2. CDR1 is KGHDR and CDR2 is SFDVKD in the germline V gene. The CDR3 is made up of 17 amino acids. J lost 2 bases, V lost 3 bases, and 10 bases had no gene match. The CDR3 region is CATSDPASGPFTDTQYF. CDR3 coding DNA: TGTGCCACCAGTGATCCCGCTAGCGGCCCGTTCACAGATACGCAGTATTTT.

In this sample, this clonotype turned up a few times. This clone may be a read error of a much larger clone one base away. This chain links TRBV12-3 or TRBV12-4 with TRBJ2-3; D remains unclear. Trimming shortened V by 7 bases and J by 5 bases, and 13 bases separated the two germline ends. This CDR3 contains 13 residues. The CDR3 nucleotides are TGTGCCAGCATACTAACCGGACGAGATACGCAGTATTTT. It yields the protein CASILTGRDTQYF.

The chain links TRBV7-2 to TRBJ2-3; tentatively, D is TRBD1 (5 bases). The CDR3 length is 15 residues. Trimming took off 1 base at V and 1 base at J, with 9 bases between the two ends. Germline V lookup: CDR1 SGHTA, CDR2 FQGNSA. The CDR3 nucleotides read TGTGCCAGCAGCTTAGACCAGGGCCGCACAGATACGCAGTATTTT. Protein sequence: CASSLDQGRTDTQYF.

The sample holds a few counts of this clonotype. The chain carries TRBV19 and TRBJ2-1, with TRBD1 identical over 8 bases. The J segment lost 0 bases and the V segment lost 5 bases, leaving 3 bases of the junction unmatched. The CDR3 is 15 amino acids. In germline, CDR1 is LNHDA, CDR2 SQIVND (reference sequence). The CDR3 DNA reads TGTGCCAGTAGTTCCGACAGGGGCTCCTACAATGAGCAGTTCTTC. Translating gives CASSSDRGSYNEQFF.

Ten or more counts support this clonotype. The rearrangement uses TRBV4-2 and TRBJ1-1; 7 nucleotides agree with TRBD1. The CDR3 spans 14 residues. V lost 5 bases to trimming and J lost 1 base; unmatched junction nucleotides: 4. Germline V gene data show CDR1 as LGHNA and CDR2 as YNFKEQ. CDR3: CASSWGTANTEAFF. CDR3 in DNA: TGTGCCAGCAGCTGGGGGACAGCGAACACTGAAGCTTTCTTT.

This clonotype has at least ten counts. The rearrangement links TRBV29-1 to TRBJ2-2; D assignment may be TRBD1 or TRBD2 (5 bases each). Trimming cost V 3 bases and J 4 bases, with 12 bases left between them. Germline loops: CDR1 SQVTM, CDR2 ANQGSEA. The CDR3 totals 14 residues. CDR3 DNA: TGCAGCGTTGATCTCGGGGCGGGCACCGGGGAGCTGTTTTTT. Translation gives CSVDLGAGTGELFF.

This clonotype appeared many times. The chain is built from TRBV7-2 and TRBJ2-1; 10 bases are shared with TRBD1. The CDR3 has 15 residues. The J segment lost 6 bases and the V segment lost 2 bases, leaving 4 bases of the junction unmatched. The germline V gene has CDR1 SGHTA and CDR2 FQGNSA. This chain's CDR3 is CASSLPGQGSNEQFF. The CDR3 region has the DNA TGTGCCAGCAGCTTACCGGGACAGGGGTCCAATGAGCAGTTCTTC.